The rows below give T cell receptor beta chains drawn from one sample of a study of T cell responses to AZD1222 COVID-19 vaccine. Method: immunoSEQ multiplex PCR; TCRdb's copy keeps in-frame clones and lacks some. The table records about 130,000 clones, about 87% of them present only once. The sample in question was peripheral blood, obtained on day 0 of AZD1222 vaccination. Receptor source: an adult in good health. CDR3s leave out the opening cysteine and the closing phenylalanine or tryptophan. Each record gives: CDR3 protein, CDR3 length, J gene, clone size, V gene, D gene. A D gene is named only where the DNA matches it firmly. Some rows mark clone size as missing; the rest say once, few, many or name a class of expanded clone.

cdr3_aa: AISQGAVSNQPQH; cdr3_length: 13; j_call: TRBJ1-5; clone_size: .; v_call: TRBV10-3; d_call: TRBD1
cdr3_aa: ASRRSSTTPGADTQY; cdr3_length: 15; j_call: TRBJ2-3; clone_size: .; v_call: TRBV5-1; d_call: .
cdr3_aa: ASSPRTGMNTEAF; cdr3_length: 13; j_call: TRBJ1-1; clone_size: .; v_call: TRBV7-9; d_call: TRBD1
cdr3_aa: ANLAGGSAPLSTDTQY; cdr3_length: 16; j_call: TRBJ2-3; clone_size: .; v_call: TRBV2; d_call: TRBD2
cdr3_aa: ASSATTSGGGNEQF; cdr3_length: 14; j_call: TRBJ2-1; clone_size: .; v_call: TRBV19; d_call: TRBD2
cdr3_aa: ASSTGQMNTEAF; cdr3_length: 12; j_call: TRBJ1-1; clone_size: .; v_call: TRBV19; d_call: .
cdr3_aa: ASSSMGQGGGNTIY; cdr3_length: 14; j_call: TRBJ1-3; clone_size: .; v_call: TRBV5-1; d_call: TRBD1
cdr3_aa: AWDTDGLAGNTDTQY; cdr3_length: 15; j_call: TRBJ2-3; clone_size: .; v_call: TRBV30; d_call: TRBD2
cdr3_aa: ASSPGKAYGYT; cdr3_length: 11; j_call: TRBJ1-2; clone_size: .; v_call: TRBV28; d_call: .
cdr3_aa: ASSATGAFYNEQF; cdr3_length: 13; j_call: TRBJ2-1; clone_size: once; v_call: TRBV11-3; d_call: .
cdr3_aa: ASSGQGYSNQPQH; cdr3_length: 13; j_call: TRBJ1-5; clone_size: .; v_call: TRBV7-2; d_call: TRBD1
cdr3_aa: ASFLEATNTGELF; cdr3_length: 13; j_call: TRBJ2-2; clone_size: few; v_call: TRBV7-6; d_call: .
cdr3_aa: ASSLQDGNTEAF; cdr3_length: 12; j_call: TRBJ1-1; clone_size: .; v_call: TRBV7-9; d_call: .
cdr3_aa: ASSPGAGTDTQY; cdr3_length: 12; j_call: TRBJ2-3; clone_size: once; v_call: TRBV3-1/TRBV3-2; d_call: .
cdr3_aa: ASSFAGTGPGANVLT; cdr3_length: 15; j_call: TRBJ2-6; clone_size: .; v_call: TRBV7-9; d_call: TRBD1
cdr3_aa: ASSGGYSSGNTIY; cdr3_length: 13; j_call: TRBJ1-3; clone_size: few; v_call: TRBV7-2; d_call: .
cdr3_aa: ASSFQGGDEKLF; cdr3_length: 12; j_call: TRBJ1-4; clone_size: .; v_call: TRBV28; d_call: .
cdr3_aa: AWNPNGGEQF; cdr3_length: 10; j_call: TRBJ2-1; clone_size: .; v_call: TRBV30; d_call: .
cdr3_aa: ASSIGRGAYGYT; cdr3_length: 12; j_call: TRBJ1-2; clone_size: .; v_call: TRBV19; d_call: .
cdr3_aa: ASSLSASGEQY; cdr3_length: 11; j_call: TRBJ2-7; clone_size: .; v_call: TRBV12-3/TRBV12-4; d_call: TRBD2
cdr3_aa: ASSYRQGYEQY; cdr3_length: 11; j_call: TRBJ2-7; clone_size: .; v_call: TRBV6-2/TRBV6-3; d_call: TRBD1
cdr3_aa: ASSYRQGSTEAF; cdr3_length: 12; j_call: TRBJ1-1; clone_size: .; v_call: TRBV6-2/TRBV6-3; d_call: TRBD1
cdr3_aa: SAKRGTSGLVRQF; cdr3_length: 13; j_call: TRBJ2-1; clone_size: .; v_call: TRBV29-1; d_call: TRBD2
cdr3_aa: ASSVVGTTYEQY; cdr3_length: 12; j_call: TRBJ2-7; clone_size: .; v_call: TRBV28; d_call: .
cdr3_aa: ASSLDDRGQSIYEQF; cdr3_length: 15; j_call: TRBJ2-1; clone_size: .; v_call: TRBV5-1; d_call: TRBD1
cdr3_aa: ASSLEAGRSYEQY; cdr3_length: 13; j_call: TRBJ2-7; clone_size: .; v_call: TRBV5-1; d_call: .
cdr3_aa: ASSGRGADIQY; cdr3_length: 11; j_call: TRBJ2-4; clone_size: .; v_call: TRBV28; d_call: TRBD2
cdr3_aa: ASSYSTDTQY; cdr3_length: 10; j_call: TRBJ2-3; clone_size: .; v_call: TRBV7-2; d_call: .
cdr3_aa: ASSLGTSLT; cdr3_length: 9; j_call: TRBJ1-2; clone_size: .; v_call: TRBV28; d_call: .
cdr3_aa: ASSLVHGSNQPQH; cdr3_length: 13; j_call: TRBJ1-5; clone_size: .; v_call: TRBV7-2; d_call: .
cdr3_aa: ASSPRGSGDTGELF; cdr3_length: 14; j_call: TRBJ2-2; clone_size: .; v_call: TRBV7-2; d_call: TRBD2
cdr3_aa: ASSQAEGGSYEQY; cdr3_length: 13; j_call: TRBJ2-7; clone_size: .; v_call: TRBV4-1; d_call: .
cdr3_aa: ASIEGGRNYGYT; cdr3_length: 12; j_call: TRBJ1-2; clone_size: .; v_call: TRBV19; d_call: TRBD1
cdr3_aa: ASSLPGGATNEKLF; cdr3_length: 14; j_call: TRBJ1-4; clone_size: .; v_call: TRBV19; d_call: .
cdr3_aa: ASSQGSSYNSPLH; cdr3_length: 13; j_call: TRBJ1-6; clone_size: .; v_call: TRBV14; d_call: .
cdr3_aa: ASSLGSVGSGELF; cdr3_length: 13; j_call: TRBJ2-2; clone_size: .; v_call: TRBV11-3; d_call: .
cdr3_aa: ATSRGGTEAF; cdr3_length: 10; j_call: TRBJ1-1; clone_size: .; v_call: TRBV15; d_call: .
cdr3_aa: ASSGQGARNTEAF; cdr3_length: 13; j_call: TRBJ1-1; clone_size: .; v_call: TRBV9; d_call: TRBD1
cdr3_aa: ASIATVNYGYT; cdr3_length: 11; j_call: TRBJ1-2; clone_size: .; v_call: TRBV28; d_call: .
cdr3_aa: ASSQLSGKEGYT; cdr3_length: 12; j_call: TRBJ1-2; clone_size: .; v_call: TRBV3-1/TRBV3-2; d_call: .
cdr3_aa: AWSLVQNTEAF; cdr3_length: 11; j_call: TRBJ1-1; clone_size: .; v_call: TRBV30; d_call: .
cdr3_aa: AIMGRPSNEKLF; cdr3_length: 12; j_call: TRBJ1-4; clone_size: .; v_call: TRBV6-5; d_call: .
cdr3_aa: ASSSGQGHGYT; cdr3_length: 11; j_call: TRBJ1-2; clone_size: once; v_call: TRBV5-1; d_call: TRBD1
cdr3_aa: ASSQESLWSIQGSPLH; cdr3_length: 16; j_call: TRBJ1-6; clone_size: .; v_call: TRBV4-1; d_call: .
cdr3_aa: ASSPRQGNTEAF; cdr3_length: 12; j_call: TRBJ1-1; clone_size: .; v_call: TRBV11-3; d_call: TRBD1
cdr3_aa: AAAEQVPFAKKNIQY; cdr3_length: 15; j_call: TRBJ2-4; clone_size: .; v_call: TRBV3-1/TRBV3-2; d_call: .
cdr3_aa: ASSEHGQTDTQY; cdr3_length: 12; j_call: TRBJ2-3; clone_size: .; v_call: TRBV3-1/TRBV3-2; d_call: .
cdr3_aa: ASTPGGDSGNTIY; cdr3_length: 13; j_call: TRBJ1-3; clone_size: .; v_call: TRBV3-1/TRBV3-2; d_call: .
cdr3_aa: ASSLPRGPQH; cdr3_length: 10; j_call: TRBJ1-5; clone_size: .; v_call: TRBV28; d_call: .
cdr3_aa: ASSLAGTVPYEQY; cdr3_length: 13; j_call: TRBJ2-7; clone_size: .; v_call: TRBV7-2; d_call: TRBD1
cdr3_aa: ASSFHSNYGYT; cdr3_length: 11; j_call: TRBJ1-2; clone_size: .; v_call: TRBV12-3/TRBV12-4; d_call: .
cdr3_aa: ASSSKGAGGTPTQY; cdr3_length: 14; j_call: TRBJ2-5; clone_size: .; v_call: TRBV5-4; d_call: TRBD2
cdr3_aa: ASSSSALSRETQY; cdr3_length: 13; j_call: TRBJ2-5; clone_size: .; v_call: TRBV28; d_call: .
cdr3_aa: ASSSLRQGVDYGYT; cdr3_length: 14; j_call: TRBJ1-2; clone_size: .; v_call: TRBV19; d_call: TRBD1
cdr3_aa: ASSLEQGVEAF; cdr3_length: 11; j_call: TRBJ1-1; clone_size: once; v_call: TRBV5-1; d_call: TRBD1
cdr3_aa: ASSLTVQGGAEKLF; cdr3_length: 14; j_call: TRBJ1-4; clone_size: once; v_call: TRBV5-6; d_call: .
cdr3_aa: ASSLLVDFYTEAF; cdr3_length: 13; j_call: TRBJ1-1; clone_size: .; v_call: TRBV5-5; d_call: .
cdr3_aa: ASSLGEDQPQH; cdr3_length: 11; j_call: TRBJ1-5; clone_size: .; v_call: TRBV5-1; d_call: .
cdr3_aa: AWSVPLGLADTDTQY; cdr3_length: 15; j_call: TRBJ2-3; clone_size: .; v_call: TRBV30; d_call: TRBD2
cdr3_aa: ASGGTRGNEQF; cdr3_length: 11; j_call: TRBJ2-1; clone_size: .; v_call: TRBV7-3; d_call: TRBD2